A single sample gave rise to the 30 T cell receptor beta chains below, sequenced in a study of blood T cells in healthy people across ages. With a J-beta primer mix and a sample-barcoded 5' primer, a second PCR ran roughly 6 to 12 cycles. MiXCR, run by TCRdb on the 5' RACE reads, gives a single entry per CDR3 protein. In the table there are 980,000 or so distinct CDR3 sequences, approximately 49% of which are singletons. The sample comprised blood. These receptors came from a young man in good health.

V and J are TRBV30 and TRBJ2-7; possible D gene TRBD2, 5 bases. V was pared by 4 bases and J by 5 bases, with 12 bases between. Per the germline V gene, CDR1 is GTSNPN and CDR2 is SVGIG (reference sequence). The CDR3 runs 12 residues. The CDR3 loop is CAWTDFMNEQYF. CDR3 in DNA: TGTGCCTGGACGGACTTTATGAACGAGCAGTACTTC.

This clonotype was found a few times. The V call is TRBV7-9, the J call TRBJ1-6, with TRBD1 matching 8 bases. The CDR3 runs 19 residues. With V trimmed by 3 bases and J by 2 bases, 12 bases remained unmatched. CDR1 is SEHNR, CDR2 FQNEAQ, per germline (reference sequence). The CDR3: CASSFPGQAWGPYNSPLHF. CDR3 DNA: TGTGCCAGCAGCTTTCCGGGACAGGCCTGGGGACCCTATAATTCACCCCTCCACTTT.

Details on this clonotype: This may come from a read error, since a much larger clone is one base off. This sequence joins TRBV6-2 or TRBV6-3 and TRBJ2-5; D gene uncertain. The germline V and J ends were trimmed by 5 bases and 11 bases, with 15 bases remaining between them. The V gene's germline CDR1 is MNHEY and CDR2 SVGEGT. The CDR3 contains 12 residues. The CDR3 loop reads CASSGGSYKQYF. CDR3 DNA: TGTGCCAGCAGTGGCGGATCCTACAAGCAGTACTTC.

This chain links TRBV4-3 with TRBJ2-3; D is perhaps TRBD1 or TRBD2 (6 bases each). V was trimmed by 0 bases and J by 9 bases, leaving 10 bases between them. CDR1 and CDR2 (germline): LGHNA, YSLEER. CDR3 length: 13 amino acids. DNA of the CDR3: TGCGCCAGCAGCCAAGAAGGGGGGCGGACGCAGTATTTT. This encodes CASSQEGGRTQYF.

The V gene is TRBV4-1, the J gene TRBJ2-5; D uncertain. Deletions cut 0 bases from V and 7 bases from J, with 6 bases between. The CDR3 is 12 amino acids. Looked up from germline, CDR1 is MGHRA and CDR2 is YSYEKL. The CDR3: CASSQDELTQYF. The CDR3 DNA reads TGCGCCAGCAGCCAAGATGAACTGACCCAGTACTTC.

The rearrangement links TRBV7-9 to TRBJ2-7, with D unclear. The DNA end is more similar to TRBJ2-5, so the J call may be wrong. CDR1 and CDR2 from the germline V gene are SEHNR and FQNEAQ (reference sequence). This CDR3 region has 15 residues. The CDR3 region has the DNA TGTGCCAGCGACCCTGGCCTAGGGATCGTCGAGACCCAGTACTTC. Translated: CASDPGLGIVETQYF.

There are many counts of this clonotype. The chain carries TRBV12-3 or TRBV12-4 and TRBJ2-1; 12 nucleotides agree with TRBD2. Trimming at V came to 6 bases and at J to 5 bases, leaving 5 bases not matched to a gene. The CDR3 has 15 residues. CDR3 nucleotides: TGTGCCAGCAGACCTACTAGCGGGGGGCACAATGAGCAGTTCTTC. It specifies CASRPTSGGHNEQFF.

The chain is built from TRBV9 and TRBJ1-4, with D maybe TRBD1 (5 bases). CDR1 is SGDLS and CDR2 is YYNGEE in the germline V gene. The CDR3 extends over 14 amino acids. Trimming left V 0 bases short and J 7 bases short, with 10 bases between. For the CDR3, the DNA is TGTGCCAGCAGCGTAGATGGGGCCGGTGAAAAACTGTTTTTT. It yields the protein CASSVDGAGEKLFF.

This clonotype was found a few times. This rearrangement joins TRBV10-3 to TRBJ1-6; D perhaps matches TRBD1 (5 bases). V lost 11 bases and J lost 0, with 14 bases in between. The CDR3 runs 15 residues. In germline, CDR1 is ENHRY, CDR2 SYGVKD. CDR3 protein: CASLGEISYNSPLHF. The CDR3 nucleotides read TGTGCCTCCTTGGGGGAGATCTCCTATAATTCACCCCTCCACTTT.

A remark on this clonotype: Germline is not matched at one junction end, which may reflect a read error. The chain uses TRBV18 and TRBJ2-5, with 7 bases identical to TRBD2. The DNA matches TRBJ2-7 better at its end, which makes the J call doubtful. Per germline, CDR1 KGHSH and CDR2 LQKENI. The CDR3 runs to 14 residues. CDR3 nucleotides: TGTGTCAGCTCAACCACAGCGGGAAAGAACGAGCAGTACTTC. Its translation is CVSSTTAGKNEQYF.

This clonotype has just a few counts. J is TRBJ1-2 and V is TRBV5-4; D gene uncertain. V dropped 2 bases and J dropped 4 bases, with 9 bases sitting between them. This CDR3 comprises 13 residues. Germline CDR1 reads SGHNT; CDR2 reads YYREEE (reference sequence). The CDR3 reads CASSFGQFYGYTF. The CDR3 coding sequence is TGTGCCAGCAGCTTTGGGCAGTTCTATGGCTACACCTTC.

Note on this clonotype: This may come from a read error, since a much larger clone is one base off. This rearrangement joins TRBV7-9 to TRBJ2-7, with D perhaps TRBD1 (5 bases). Germline lookup yields CDR1 SEHNR and CDR2 FQNEAQ (reference sequence). CDR3 length: 12 residues. V lost 4 bases, J lost 6 bases, and 10 bases lay in between. The chain's CDR3 is CASSSFRGEQYF. In DNA, the CDR3 is TGTGCCAGCAGCTCCTTTAGGGGCGAGCAGTACTTC.

The CDR3 bases are TGCAGTGCTAAAGACTCCGGGACTTACTACGAGCAGTACTTC. Its protein is CSAKDSGTYYEQYF. V gene TRBV20-1 combines with J gene TRBJ2-7; weak D call: TRBD2 (6 bases). The CDR3 runs to 14 residues. V shed 4 bases and J shed 3 bases, with 16 bases lying between them. Germline V gives CDR1 DFQATT, CDR2 SNEGSKA (reference sequence).

This clonotype was seen more than once but under ten times. The chain is built from TRBV5-1 and TRBJ2-4, with D possibly matching TRBD1 (5 bases). Near its end, the DNA agrees better with TRBJ2-7, so the J call may be wrong. The V gene's germline CDR1 is SGHRS and CDR2 YFSETQ. The CDR3 loop spans 14 amino acids. CDR3 loop: CASSLGRAGHEQYF. CDR3 bases: TGCGCCAGCAGCTTGGGCAGGGCAGGCCACGAGCAGTACTTC.

This clonotype was seen a handful of times. The chain employs TRBV5-6 and TRBJ2-7; possibly TRBD1 for D (6 bases). Germline V CDR1 and CDR2: SGHDT, YYEEEE. The V end lost 1 base, the J end lost 3 bases, and 26 bases lay between the germline ends. CDR3 length equals 19 residues. The DNA of the CDR3 is TGTGCCAGCAGCTTGCCCCTCGGAGCGCTTCGACAGGCGGACTACGAGCAGTACTTC. This gives the protein CASSLPLGALRQADYEQYF.

In this sample, this clonotype turned up a few times. The CDR3 loop reads CASSYSGPYGYTF. DNA of the CDR3: TGTGCCAGCAGTTACTCAGGACCGTATGGCTACACCTTC. The rearrangement links TRBV6-5 to TRBJ1-2; no clear D gene. CDR3 length: 13 residues. With 0 bases removed from V and 5 bases from J, the gap between germline ends came to 7 bases. CDR1 and CDR2 from the germline V gene are MNHEY and SVGAGI.

The V and J genes are TRBV18 and TRBJ1-5; no reliable D call. CDR3 length: 15 residues. CDR1 and CDR2 from the germline V gene are KGHSH and LQKENI. Between the trimmed V and J ends, which lost 6 bases and 1 base, there was a span of 13 bases. The chain's CDR3 is CASSLSAVSNQPQHF. As DNA, the CDR3 is TGTGCCAGCTCGCTATCGGCAGTAAGCAATCAGCCCCAGCATTTT.

The V call is TRBV7-9, the J call TRBJ1-6; 10 bases line up with TRBD1. CDR3 length: 15 amino acids. CDR1 SEHNR and CDR2 FQNEAQ come from the germline V gene (reference sequence). The V gene end was trimmed by 5 bases and the J gene end by 6 bases; junction bases not matched to a gene: 4. CDR3 sequence reads: CASSPGDRGNSPLHF. CDR3 DNA: TGTGCCAGCAGCCCCGGGGACAGGGGTAATTCACCCCTCCACTTT.

The J gene is TRBJ2-1, the V gene TRBV27; 8 positions match TRBD2. V trimming: 3 bases; J trimming: 9 bases; junction bases outside the gene matches: 10. Germline V gene data show CDR1 as MNHEY and CDR2 as SMNVEV (reference sequence). The CDR3 contains 15 residues. The CDR3: CASSFFQRGRGEQFF. CDR3 sequence (DNA): TGTGCCAGCAGTTTTTTCCAGCGGGGGAGGGGTGAGCAGTTCTTC.

The rearrangement links TRBV30 to TRBJ2-1; 8 nucleotides align to TRBD2. CDR3 size: 14 residues. Trimming took 2 bases from V and 2 from J; bases not matched to a gene: 2. The V gene's germline CDR1 is GTSNPN and CDR2 SVGIG (reference sequence). CDR3: CAWSSRGAYNEQFF. The CDR3 nucleotides are TGTGCCTGGAGTTCGCGGGGGGCCTACAATGAGCAGTTCTTC.

Regarding this clonotype: Sequence at one end of the junction differs from germline and may be a read error. The chain uses TRBV2 and TRBJ2-4; D unresolved. This CDR3 is built from 14 residues. From germline, CDR1 is SNHLY and CDR2 FYNNEI. CDR3 in amino acids: CASSLGLGRNTQYF. CDR3 in DNA: TGTGCCAGCAGTTTAGGTCTCGGACGAAACACTCAGTACTTC.

Regarding this clonotype: The junction departs from the called germline gene at one end, perhaps through a read error. V is TRBV5-6 and J is TRBJ1-1; 9 nucleotides line up with TRBD1. CDR1 is SGHDT, CDR2 YYEEEE, per germline. The CDR3 totals 15 residues. The CDR3 DNA is TGTGTCAGCCTACAGGGGGCCAGCATGAACACTGAAGCTTTCTTT. Translating gives CVSLQGASMNTEAFF.

The J gene is TRBJ2-2, the V gene TRBV6-1; 8 bases are a match to TRBD1. CDR3 size: 17 residues. V gave up 5 bases and J gave up 5 bases; unmatched junction bases: 13. CDR1 MNHNS and CDR2 SASEGT come from the germline V gene. The DNA for the CDR3 is TGTGCCAGCAGTCAATTCCCAGGGGGCGCCGGGACCGGGGAGCTGTTTTTT. As protein: CASSQFPGGAGTGELFF.

This clonotype occurred many times. CDR3 in amino acids: CASSPESGPYEQYF. The DNA for the CDR3 is TGTGCCAGCTCACCGGAGAGCGGACCCTACGAGCAGTACTTC. This rearrangement joins TRBV18 to TRBJ2-7; the D gene is possibly TRBD2 (5 bases). The CDR3 is 14 residues long. The germline CDR1 and CDR2 sequences are KGHSH and LQKENI. The V and J ends lost 3 bases and 2 bases respectively, with 11 bases between them.

This chain connects TRBV7-8 to TRBJ2-7; D is possibly TRBD1 or TRBD2 (5 bases each). V shed 10 bases and J shed 1 base, with 20 bases lying between them. The CDR3 spans 15 residues. Per the germline V gene, CDR1 is SGHVS and CDR2 is FQNEAQ. The CDR3 is CATTVGRGESYEQYF. DNA of the CDR3: TGTGCCACTACGGTAGGGAGAGGGGAATCCTACGAGCAGTACTTC.

In this sample, this clonotype turned up many times. V gene TRBV11-3 combines with J gene TRBJ2-1; 10 nucleotides match TRBD1. Losses at the gene ends were 5 bases for V and 6 bases for J; bases not matched to a gene: 7. Germline V gene lookup returns CDR1 SGHNT and CDR2 YENEEA. CDR3 length: 15 residues. Here the CDR3 DNA reads TGTGCCAGCAGCCCCGGGACAGGGGAAAGCAATGAGCAGTTCTTC. Its protein is CASSPGTGESNEQFF.

Here the CDR3 reads CASSQGASGGVYNEQFF. The CDR3 DNA is TGCGCCAGCAGCCAAGGGGCTAGCGGGGGAGTCTACAATGAGCAGTTCTTC. The gene calls are TRBV4-1 and TRBJ2-1; 10 positions match TRBD2. This CDR3 is 17 amino acids long. Germline V gene lookup returns CDR1 MGHRA and CDR2 YSYEKL. With V trimmed by 1 base and J by 3 bases, 6 bases remained unmatched.

This clonotype turned up a few times. This chain joins TRBV29-1 and TRBJ2-3; TRBD2 matches at 7 bases. The CDR3 has 14 residues. CDR1 SQVTM and CDR2 ANQGSEA come from the germline V gene. V was pared by 3 bases and J by 6 bases, with 9 bases of the junction left unmatched. CDR3 residues: CSVDSRGGVDTQYF. The CDR3 region has the DNA TGCAGCGTTGATTCGCGGGGAGGGGTGGATACGCAGTATTTT.

V usage is TRBV7-9 and J usage is TRBJ2-7, with TRBD1 matching over 11 bases. J gave up 7 bases and V 4 bases, and 9 bases lay outside the gene matches. The CDR3 runs 15 residues. The V gene's germline CDR1 is SEHNR and CDR2 FQNEAQ (reference sequence). Written as DNA, the CDR3 is TGTGCCAGCAGCTCGGGTCCCGGGACAGGGGGGGAGCAGTACTTC. Residues: CASSSGPGTGGEQYF.

This clonotype has a handful of counts. The chain carries TRBV7-9 and TRBJ2-7; D unclear. This CDR3 region has 15 residues. The germline gives CDR1 SEHNR, CDR2 FQNEAQ (reference sequence). The germline V and J ends were trimmed by 1 base and 0 bases, with 10 bases remaining between them. The CDR3 DNA is TGTGCCAGCAGCTTAGGAGGTATGAGCTCCTACGAGCAGTACTTC. Translating it yields CASSLGGMSSYEQYF.